A single sample gave rise to the 18 T cell receptor beta chains below, sequenced in a study of OX40 agonist ivuxolimab in advanced cancers. Sequencing used immunoSEQ multiplex PCR; TCRdb keeps in-frame clones, though not all of them. The profile shows roughly 9,900 clones, roughly 71% of them singletons. The specimen comprised CD4+ or CD8+ T cells sorted from blood, sampled in a trial of the OX40 agonist ivuxolimab. Source of these receptors: an adult with an advanced solid tumor such as melanoma, head and neck, liver or kidney cancer.

The gene calls are TRBV7-9 and TRBJ2-5; maybe TRBD2 (5 bases). The ends were cut back, 6 bases at V and 11 bases at J, with 13 bases in the middle. CDR1 and CDR2 from the germline V gene are SEHNR and FQNEAQ (reference sequence). CDR3 length: 11 amino acids. CDR3 in amino acids: CASSSIGEQYF. CDR3 sequence (DNA): TGTGCCAGCAGTTCGATTGGGGAGCAGTACTTC.

The gene calls are TRBV11-2 and TRBJ2-3; D possibly corresponds to TRBD1 (5 bases). V lost 5 bases and J 2 bases, leaving 8 bases between the germline ends. This CDR3 contains 13 residues. The V gene's germline CDR1 is SGHAT and CDR2 FQNNGV. CDR3 sequence: CASSPGLTDTQYF. The CDR3 DNA reads as TGTGCCAGCAGCCCAGGGCTCACAGATACGCAGTATTTT.

This clone turned up a few times. The chain carries TRBV12-5 and TRBJ2-3; a weak D match, TRBD1 (5 bases). The V and J ends lost 1 base and 5 bases respectively, with 10 bases between them. This CDR3 spans 14 amino acids. Germline CDR1 is LGHNT and CDR2 is FRNRAP. The CDR3 is CASGLGTIGDTQYF. As DNA, the CDR3 is TGTGCTAGTGGTTTGGGGACAATCGGAGATACGCAGTATTTT.

This rearrangement joins TRBV11-2 to TRBJ2-1; D unclear. V was trimmed by 1 base and J by 4 bases, leaving 8 bases between them. Germline V CDR1 and CDR2: SGHAT, FQNNGV. This CDR3 has 14 residues. The CDR3 region has the DNA TGTGCCAGCAGCTTAGCGATAGGGTACAATGAGCAGTTCTTC. Protein product: CASSLAIGYNEQFF.

This clone was detected many times. The V gene is TRBV11-3, the J gene TRBJ1-1; D gene uncertain. The germline V gene has CDR1 SGHNT and CDR2 YENEEA. The CDR3 is 12 residues long. V lost 5 bases, J lost 2 bases, and 6 bases lay in between. The CDR3 nucleotides read TGTGCCAGCAGCGACGAAAACACTGAAGCTTTCTTT. Translating it yields CASSDENTEAFF.

V is TRBV6-5 and J is TRBJ1-2, with 8 bases lining up with TRBD1. The CDR3 spans 13 residues. The V segment lost 6 bases and the J segment 4 bases; nucleotides outside the gene matches: 4. The germline V gene encodes CDR1 MNHEY and CDR2 SVGAGI. CDR3 in amino acids: CASRGTGSYGYTF. In DNA form, the CDR3 reads TGTGCCAGCAGAGGGACAGGTTCCTATGGCTACACCTTC.

The chain uses TRBV7-6 and TRBJ2-5; D is uncertain. The closer fit of TRBJ2-7 to the DNA end suggests the J call may be wrong. This CDR3 is built from 14 residues. Looked up from germline, CDR1 is SGHVS and CDR2 is FNYEAQ. The CDR3 spells CASSLADLTYEQYF. The CDR3 DNA reads TGTGCCAGCAGCTTAGCGGACCTAACCTACGAGCAGTACTTC.

The chain links TRBV9 to TRBJ2-1; TRBD2 matches 9 bases. The V and J ends lost 4 bases and 8 bases, in that order; junction bases with no gene match: 13. Germline loops: CDR1 SGDLS, CDR2 YYNGEE. The CDR3 length is 16 residues. As DNA, the CDR3 is TGTGCCAGCAGCCCCAGATCGGGCGGGGGGGCGGATGAGCAGTTCTTC. Translated, it gives CASSPRSGGGADEQFF.

The V and J genes are TRBV6-5 and TRBJ1-5; possible D gene TRBD1, 6 bases. CDR1 and CDR2 from the germline V gene are MNHEY and SVGAGI. The V and J ends lost 5 bases and 7 bases respectively, with 15 bases between them. CDR3 length: 14 residues. The CDR3 here is CASSPHGGRQPQHF. As DNA, the CDR3 is TGTGCCAGCAGTCCCCACGGGGGCAGGCAGCCCCAGCATTTT.

The chain couples TRBV6-5 to TRBJ1-3; D is uncertain. Trimming took 0 bases from V and 2 from J, leaving 11 bases between them. Germline V CDR1 and CDR2: MNHEY, SVGAGI. This CDR3 is 16 amino acids long. The CDR3 DNA is TGTGCCAGCAGTTACTCTATACACCTAACTGGAAACACCATATATTTT. It yields the protein CASSYSIHLTGNTIYF.

V gene TRBV27 combines with J gene TRBJ2-6; perhaps D is TRBD1 or TRBD2 (6 bases each). Trimming left V 2 bases short and J 4 bases short, with 9 bases between. CDR1 is MNHEY and CDR2 is SMNVEV in the germline V gene (reference sequence). The CDR3 is 15 amino acids. CDR3 residues: CASSLRGPGANVLTF. Here the CDR3 DNA reads TGTGCCAGCAGTTTACGGGGGCCAGGGGCCAACGTCCTGACTTTC.

The chain links TRBV5-6 to TRBJ1-1, with 7 bases fitting TRBD1. V was clipped by 3 bases and J by 0 bases; unmatched bases: 11. The germline gives CDR1 SGHDT, CDR2 YYEEEE. This CDR3 is 17 amino acids long. CDR3 sequence: CASSSKTGSTLNTEAFF. CDR3 in DNA: TGTGCCAGCAGCTCGAAGACAGGGTCAACACTGAACACTGAAGCTTTCTTT.

The genes are TRBV5-4 and TRBJ1-2, with 7 bases lining up with TRBD1. CDR3 length: 13 residues. The germline gives CDR1 SGHNT, CDR2 YYREEE (reference sequence). V trimming: 4 bases; J trimming: 4 bases; junction bases outside the gene matches: 4. The CDR3 nucleotides read TGTGCCAGCAGCGTCAGGGGGGGCTATGGCTACACCTTC. This translates into CASSVRGGYGYTF.

The chain employs TRBV28 and TRBJ2-7, with D possibly being TRBD2 (5 bases). V was shortened by 8 bases and J by 2 bases, with 13 bases between the two germline ends. The CDR3 covers 13 residues. Per the germline V gene, CDR1 is MDHEN and CDR2 is SYDVKM. The CDR3 coding sequence is TGTGCCAGCTGGCGAGACGGGGCCTACGAGCAGTACTTC. This encodes CASWRDGAYEQYF.

V usage is TRBV28 and J usage is TRBJ2-1; tentatively, D is TRBD2 (5 bases). With 7 bases removed from V and 1 base from J, the gap between germline ends came to 11 bases. The CDR3 is made up of 14 amino acids. In germline, CDR1 is MDHEN, CDR2 SYDVKM. Written as DNA, the CDR3 is TGTGCCAGCAATTCGGGCGGGTCCTACAATGAGCAGTTCTTC. This translates into CASNSGGSYNEQFF. The full variable domain, completed using reference TRBV28 and TRBJ2-1, is DVKVTQSSRYLVKRTGEKVFLECVQDMDHENMFWYRQDPGLGLRLIYFSYDVKMKEKGDIPEGYSVSREKKERFSLILESASTNQTSMYLCASNSGGSYNEQFFGPGTRLTVL.

The table lists this clone with a count of one. The rearrangement links TRBV28 to TRBJ1-5; unclear D gene. V lost 6 bases to trimming and J lost 9 bases, with 15 bases between them. This CDR3 has 13 amino acids. CDR1 and CDR2 from the germline V gene are MDHEN and SYDVKM. CDR3 amino acids: CASRPVGFRPQHF. CDR3 in DNA: TGTGCCAGCAGGCCGGTGGGGTTTCGGCCCCAGCATTTT.

A few counts support this clone. The rearrangement links TRBV7-6 to TRBJ1-3; D not resolved. This CDR3 contains 12 residues. Germline V CDR1 and CDR2: SGHVS, FNYEAQ. V lost 5 bases to trimming and J lost 4 bases, with 6 bases between them. In DNA, the CDR3 is TGTGCCAGCAGCCCTGGGGGAAACACCATATATTTT. It is translated as CASSPGGNTIYF.

The V gene is TRBV4-3, the J gene TRBJ2-4; 9 nucleotides align to TRBD1. CDR1 and CDR2 (germline): LGHNA, YSLEER. This CDR3 is 18 amino acids long. With V trimmed by 0 bases and J by 8 bases, 14 bases remained unmatched. The CDR3: CASSQDSNRGPLSYIQYF. DNA of the CDR3: TGCGCCAGCAGCCAAGATAGTAACAGGGGGCCCCTTTCGTACATTCAGTACTTC.